This TCR beta chain was obtained from a study of shared clonotypes between healthy human individuals. About the study: The donors, two women and three men, were aged 18 to 49. CD4 naive and memory got three plates each, CD8 naive two, CD8 memory one.

General study results and limits: What limited the represented genetic and exposure-history diversity was the small number of donors. The naive CD4 repertoires of several donors were compared, and about 5% of clonotypes were shared.

A remark on this clone: Its target is not known.

Method: immunoSEQ multiplex PCR; TCRdb's copy keeps in-frame clones and lacks some. The sample holds hundreds of thousands of clones, more than 95% seen once. Trimming removed 0 bases from V and 0 bases from J, with 7 bases in between. The CDR3 consists of 15 residues. The germline gives CDR1 SGDLS, CDR2 YYNGEE. This sequence was found in a woman younger than 45 in good health. The source material was naive CD4+ T cells sorted from blood. The subset denotes: CD45RA+ positively selected. The V call is TRBV9, the J call TRBJ2-1; D not resolved. The CDR3 spells CASSVDRSSYNEQFF. The CDR3 DNA reads as TGTGCCAGCAGCGTAGACAGAAGCTCCTACAATGAGCAGTTCTTC.